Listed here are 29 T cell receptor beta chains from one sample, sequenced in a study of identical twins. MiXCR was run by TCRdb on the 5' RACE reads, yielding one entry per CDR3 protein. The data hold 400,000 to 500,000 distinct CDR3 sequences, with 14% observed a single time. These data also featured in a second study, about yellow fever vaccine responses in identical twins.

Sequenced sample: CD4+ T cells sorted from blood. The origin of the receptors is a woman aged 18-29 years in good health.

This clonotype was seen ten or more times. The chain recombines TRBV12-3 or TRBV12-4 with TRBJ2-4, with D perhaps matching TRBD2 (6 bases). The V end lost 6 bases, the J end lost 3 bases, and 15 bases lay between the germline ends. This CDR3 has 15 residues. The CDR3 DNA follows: TGTGCCAGCAGCCCCTCGGGGGATGGCAAAAACATTCAGTACTTC. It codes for CASSPSGDGKNIQYF.

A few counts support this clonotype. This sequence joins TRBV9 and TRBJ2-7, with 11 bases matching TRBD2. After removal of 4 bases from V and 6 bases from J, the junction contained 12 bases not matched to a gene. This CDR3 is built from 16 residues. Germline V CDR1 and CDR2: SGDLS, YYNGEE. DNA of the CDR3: TGTGCCAGCAGCCCTACTATAGCGGGAGGGCCCGGCGAGCAGTACTTC. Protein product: CASSPTIAGGPGEQYF. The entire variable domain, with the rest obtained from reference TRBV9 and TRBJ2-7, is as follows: DSGVTQTPKHLITATGQRVTLRCSPRSGDLSVYWYQQSLDQGLQFLIQYYNGEERAKGNILERFSAQQFPDLHSELNLSSLELGDSALYFCASSPTIAGGPGEQYFGPGTRLTVT.

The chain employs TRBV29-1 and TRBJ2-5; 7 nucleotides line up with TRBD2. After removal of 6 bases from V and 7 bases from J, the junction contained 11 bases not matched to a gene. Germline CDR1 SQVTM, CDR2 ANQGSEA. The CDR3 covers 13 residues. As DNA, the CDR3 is TGCAGCGTCGGGGTGGGGGGGTCCTCGACCCAGTACTTC. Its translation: CSVGVGGSSTQYF.

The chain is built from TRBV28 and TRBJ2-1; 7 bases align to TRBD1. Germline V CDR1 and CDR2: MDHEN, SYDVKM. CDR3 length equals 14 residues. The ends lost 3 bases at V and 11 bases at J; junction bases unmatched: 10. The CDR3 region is CASSFDRVRTKQFF. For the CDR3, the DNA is TGTGCCAGCAGTTTTGACAGGGTTCGGACGAAGCAGTTCTTC.

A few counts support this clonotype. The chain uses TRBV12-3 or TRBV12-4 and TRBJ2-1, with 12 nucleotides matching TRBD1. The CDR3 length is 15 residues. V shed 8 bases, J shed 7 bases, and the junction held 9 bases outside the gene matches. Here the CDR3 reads CASSGTGGARNEQFF. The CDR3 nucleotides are TGTGCCAGCTCCGGGACAGGGGGCGCGAGGAATGAGCAGTTCTTC.

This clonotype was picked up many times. CDR3 in DNA: TGTGCCAGCAGCCCAAGACCGGCGCAGACCTACGAGCAGTACTTC. It specifies CASSPRPAQTYEQYF. The chain links TRBV9 to TRBJ2-7; D remains unclear. The V and J ends lost 4 bases and 2 bases respectively, with 16 bases between them. Germline assignment: CDR1 SGDLS and CDR2 YYNGEE. CDR3 length: 15 amino acids.

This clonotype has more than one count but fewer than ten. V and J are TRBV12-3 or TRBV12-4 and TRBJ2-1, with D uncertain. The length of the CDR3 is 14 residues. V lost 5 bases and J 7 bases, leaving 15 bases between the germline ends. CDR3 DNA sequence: TGTGCCAGCAGTCCTGGACGGTTGAGAAATGAGCAGTTCTTC. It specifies CASSPGRLRNEQFF.

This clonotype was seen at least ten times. In nucleotides, the CDR3 is TGCAGCGTCATCCGGGACCCGAGCTCCTACAATGAGCAGTTCTTC. Translation: CSVIRDPSSYNEQFF. This chain connects TRBV29-1 to TRBJ2-1; tentatively, D is TRBD1 or TRBD2 (5 bases each). Germline V gene lookup returns CDR1 SQVTM and CDR2 ANQGSEA. The CDR3 sequence is 15 residues long. V lost 6 bases and J 0 bases, leaving 15 bases between the germline ends.

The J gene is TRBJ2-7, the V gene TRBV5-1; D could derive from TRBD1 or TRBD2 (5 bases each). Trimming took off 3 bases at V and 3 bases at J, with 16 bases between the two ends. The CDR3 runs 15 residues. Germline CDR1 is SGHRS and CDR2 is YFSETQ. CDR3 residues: CASSWAGTEYYEQYF. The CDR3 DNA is TGCGCCAGCAGCTGGGCCGGGACGGAATACTACGAGCAGTACTTC. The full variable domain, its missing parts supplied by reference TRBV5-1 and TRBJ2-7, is KAGVTQTPRYLIKTRGQQVTLSCSPISGHRSVSWYQQTPGQGLQFLFEYFSETQRNKGNFPGRFSGRQFSNSRSEMNVSTLELGDSALYLCASSWAGTEYYEQYFGPGTRLTVT.

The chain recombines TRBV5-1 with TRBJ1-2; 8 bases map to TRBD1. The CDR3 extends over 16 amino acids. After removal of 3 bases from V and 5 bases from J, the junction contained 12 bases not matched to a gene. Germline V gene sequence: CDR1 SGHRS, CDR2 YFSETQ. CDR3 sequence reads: CASSSYGQGGGYGYTF. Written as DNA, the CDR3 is TGCGCCAGCAGCTCGTACGGACAGGGCGGAGGTTATGGCTACACCTTC.

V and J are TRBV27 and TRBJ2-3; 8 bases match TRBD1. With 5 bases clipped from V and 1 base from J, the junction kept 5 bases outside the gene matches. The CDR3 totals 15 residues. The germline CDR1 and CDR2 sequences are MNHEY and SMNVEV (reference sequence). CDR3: CASSPWGQGTDTQYF. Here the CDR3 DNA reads TGTGCCAGCAGTCCCTGGGGACAGGGCACAGATACGCAGTATTTT.

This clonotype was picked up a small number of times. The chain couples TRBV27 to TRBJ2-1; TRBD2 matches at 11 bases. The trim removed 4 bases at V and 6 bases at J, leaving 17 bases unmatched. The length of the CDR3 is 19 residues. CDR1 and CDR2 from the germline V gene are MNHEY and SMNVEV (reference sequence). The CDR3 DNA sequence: TGTGCCAGCAGTTCTACTAGCGGGAGAAGAGTATTACTGGCCAATGAGCAGTTCTTC. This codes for CASSSTSGRRVLLANEQFF.

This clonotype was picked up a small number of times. The CDR3 sequence is CASSYSKVDQRLFF. The CDR3 DNA reads TGTGCCAGCAGTTACTCGAAGGTGGACCAGCGGCTGTTTTTT. The V and J genes are TRBV6-5 and TRBJ1-4; D gene ambiguous. V lost 0 bases and J lost 14, with 16 bases in between. This CDR3 has 14 amino acids. The V gene's germline CDR1 is MNHEY and CDR2 SVGAGI.

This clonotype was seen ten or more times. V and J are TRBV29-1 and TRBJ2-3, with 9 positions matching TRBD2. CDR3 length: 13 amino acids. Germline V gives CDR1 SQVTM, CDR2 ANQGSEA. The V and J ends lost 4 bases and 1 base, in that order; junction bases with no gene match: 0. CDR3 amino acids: CSVGGGGTDTQYF. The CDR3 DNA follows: TGCAGCGTTGGCGGGGGGGGCACAGATACGCAGTATTTT.

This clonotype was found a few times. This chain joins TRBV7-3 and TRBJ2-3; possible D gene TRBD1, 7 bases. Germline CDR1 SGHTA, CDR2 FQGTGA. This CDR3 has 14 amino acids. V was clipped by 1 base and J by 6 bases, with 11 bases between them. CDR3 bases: TGTGCCAGCAGCTTAAACCAGGGGGGCGATACGCAGTATTTT. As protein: CASSLNQGGDTQYF.

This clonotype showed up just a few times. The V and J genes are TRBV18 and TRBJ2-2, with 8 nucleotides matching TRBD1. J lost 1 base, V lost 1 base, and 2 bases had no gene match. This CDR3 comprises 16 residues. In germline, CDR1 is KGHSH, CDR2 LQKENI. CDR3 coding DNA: TGTGCCAGCTCACCACTGACAGGGGTGAACACCGGGGAGCTGTTTTTT. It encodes CASSPLTGVNTGELFF.

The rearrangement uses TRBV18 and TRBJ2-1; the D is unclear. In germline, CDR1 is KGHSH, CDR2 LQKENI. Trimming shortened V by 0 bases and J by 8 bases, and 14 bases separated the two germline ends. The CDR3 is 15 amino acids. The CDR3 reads CASSPPRHATYEQFF. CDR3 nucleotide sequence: TGTGCCAGCTCACCACCTCGGCACGCAACCTATGAGCAGTTCTTC.

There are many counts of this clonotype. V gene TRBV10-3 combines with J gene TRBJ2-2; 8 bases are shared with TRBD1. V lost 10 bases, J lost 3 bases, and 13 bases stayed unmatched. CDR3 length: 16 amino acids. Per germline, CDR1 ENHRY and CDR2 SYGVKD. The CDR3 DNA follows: TGTGCCACGACGCAATCCGACAGGGGCTACACCGGGGAGCTGTTTTTT. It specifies CATTQSDRGYTGELFF.

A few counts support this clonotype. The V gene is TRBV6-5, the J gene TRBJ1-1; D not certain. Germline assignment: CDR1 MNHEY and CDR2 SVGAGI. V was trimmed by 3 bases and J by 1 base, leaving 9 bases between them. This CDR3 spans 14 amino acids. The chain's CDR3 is CASSYGVWNTEAFF. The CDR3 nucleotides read TGTGCCAGCAGTTATGGGGTGTGGAACACTGAAGCTTTCTTT.

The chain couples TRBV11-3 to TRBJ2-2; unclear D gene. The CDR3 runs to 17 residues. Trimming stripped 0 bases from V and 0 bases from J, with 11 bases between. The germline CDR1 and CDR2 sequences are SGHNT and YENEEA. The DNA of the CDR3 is TGTGCCAGCAGCTTAGATGGCGCAAACGCGAACACCGGGGAGCTGTTTTTT. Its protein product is CASSLDGANANTGELFF. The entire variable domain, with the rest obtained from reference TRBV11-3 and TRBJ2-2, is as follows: EAGVVQSPRYKIIEKKQPVAFWCNPISGHNTLYWYLQNLGQGPELLIRYENEEAVDDSQLPKDRFSAERLKGVDSTLKIQPAELGDSAVYLCASSLDGANANTGELFFGEGSRLTVL.

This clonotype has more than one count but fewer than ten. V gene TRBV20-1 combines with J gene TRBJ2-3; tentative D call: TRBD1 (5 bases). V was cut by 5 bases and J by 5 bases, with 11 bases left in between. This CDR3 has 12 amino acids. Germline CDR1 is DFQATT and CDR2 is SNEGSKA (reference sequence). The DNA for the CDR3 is TGCAGTGCTCAGGGATCTAGAGATACGCAGTATTTT. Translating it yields CSAQGSRDTQYF.

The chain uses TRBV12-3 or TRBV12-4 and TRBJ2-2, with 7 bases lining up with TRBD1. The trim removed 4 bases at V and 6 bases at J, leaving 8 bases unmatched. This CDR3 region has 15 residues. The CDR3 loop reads CASSSDRVFAGELFF. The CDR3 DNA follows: TGTGCCAGCAGTTCCGACAGGGTGTTTGCCGGGGAGCTGTTTTTT.

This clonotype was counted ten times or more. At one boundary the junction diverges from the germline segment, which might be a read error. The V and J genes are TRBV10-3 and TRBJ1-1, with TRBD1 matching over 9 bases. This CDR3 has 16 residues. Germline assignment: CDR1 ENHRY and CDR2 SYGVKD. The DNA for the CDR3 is TGTGCCATCAGTGAGTTCGGGACAGGGAAGAACGCTGAAGCTTTCTTT. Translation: CAISEFGTGKNAEAFF.

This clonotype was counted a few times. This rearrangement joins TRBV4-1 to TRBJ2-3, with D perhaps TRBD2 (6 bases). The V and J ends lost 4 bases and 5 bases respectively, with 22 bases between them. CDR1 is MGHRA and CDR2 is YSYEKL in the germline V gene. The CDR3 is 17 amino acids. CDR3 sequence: CASSLQRTKPKEDTQYF. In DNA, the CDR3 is TGCGCCAGCAGCCTTCAACGGACTAAGCCCAAAGAAGATACGCAGTATTTT.

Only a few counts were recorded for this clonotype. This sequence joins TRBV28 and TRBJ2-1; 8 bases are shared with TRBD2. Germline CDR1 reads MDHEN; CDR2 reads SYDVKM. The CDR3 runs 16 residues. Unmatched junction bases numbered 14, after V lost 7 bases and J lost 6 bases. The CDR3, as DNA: TGTGCCAGCACCCCAGTAGGGGCGGGAGGCCTCAATGAGCAGTTCTTC. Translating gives CASTPVGAGGLNEQFF.

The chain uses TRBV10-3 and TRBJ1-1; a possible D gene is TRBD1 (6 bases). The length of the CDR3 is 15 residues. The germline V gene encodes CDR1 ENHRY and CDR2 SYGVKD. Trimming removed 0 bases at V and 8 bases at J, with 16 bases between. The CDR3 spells CAISESGAKVREAFF. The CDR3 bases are TGTGCCATCAGTGAGTCGGGGGCCAAAGTTAGGGAAGCTTTCTTT.

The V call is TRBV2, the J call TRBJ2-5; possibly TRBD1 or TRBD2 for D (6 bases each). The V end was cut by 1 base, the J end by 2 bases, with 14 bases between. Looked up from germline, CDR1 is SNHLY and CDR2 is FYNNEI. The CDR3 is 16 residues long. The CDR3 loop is CASSEDRGGGQETQYF. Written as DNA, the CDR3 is TGTGCCAGCAGTGAAGACAGAGGAGGGGGGCAAGAGACCCAGTACTTC. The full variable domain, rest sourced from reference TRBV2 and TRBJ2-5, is EPEVTQTPSHQVTQMGQEVILRCVPISNHLYFYWYRQILGQKVEFLVSFYNNEISEKSEIFDDQFSVERPDGSNFTLKIRSTKLEDSAMYFCASSEDRGGGQETQYFGPGTRLLVL.

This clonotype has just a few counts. CDR3 in amino acids: CSARFGAYEQYF. Here the CDR3 DNA reads TGCAGTGCTAGGTTCGGAGCCTACGAGCAGTACTTC. This chain connects TRBV20-1 to TRBJ2-7, with D unclear. V shed 3 bases and J shed 2 bases, with 8 bases lying between them. CDR3 length: 12 residues. The germline V gene has CDR1 DFQATT and CDR2 SNEGSKA (reference sequence).

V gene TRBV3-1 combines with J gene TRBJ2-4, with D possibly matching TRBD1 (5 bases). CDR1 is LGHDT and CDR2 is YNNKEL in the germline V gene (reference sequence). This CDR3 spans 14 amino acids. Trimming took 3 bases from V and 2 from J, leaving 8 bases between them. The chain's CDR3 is CASSHGATKNIQYF. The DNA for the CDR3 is TGTGCCAGCAGCCATGGGGCGACCAAAAACATTCAGTACTTC.